This TCR beta chain was documented in a study of blood T cells in healthy people across ages. They isolated at least 7 million PBMCs from each sample. Overall study findings and caveats: Since the PBMCs were unsorted, naive and antigen-experienced cells could not be conclusively compared. Possibly confounding the expanded clonotype changes was the fact that donor CMV status was unknown.

It was with a sample-barcoded 5' primer and a J-beta primer mix that a second PCR of about 6 to 12 cycles was run. TCRdb fed the 5' RACE reads into MiXCR, producing one record per CDR3 protein. The sample consists of over 1,500,000 distinct CDR3 sequences, 39% of them appearing once. This clonotype was found once. Its cognate antigen is unknown. V lost 1 base to trimming and J lost 3 bases, with 10 bases between them. The V gene's germline CDR1 is SGHTA and CDR2 FQGTGA. The CDR3 is 15 residues long. The sample taken for sequencing was blood. The chain joins TRBV7-3 to TRBJ2-1; a possible D gene is TRBD2 (6 bases). The TCR originated in a human donor in good health. The CDR3 loop is CASSLSGENYNEQFF. DNA of the CDR3: TGTGCCAGCAGCTTAAGCGGGGAGAACTACAATGAGCAGTTCTTC.